The entry below gives a single T cell receptor (beta chain) sequence along with its context. Its antigen is as yet unknown. Every immunoSEQ plate was one replicate of a subset's evenly spread DNA. The repertoire was sequenced with immunoSEQ multiplex PCR; TCRdb's copy has only in-frame clones and lacks some. The table has some 2,000,000 clones, 85% to 95% seen once. Naive CD8 cells were CD45RO-negative, positively selected for CCR7, excluding terminally differentiated effector memory CD45RA+ cells. Donors were healthy HIV-negative adults without recently reported acute infections or vaccinations. J gave up 2 bases and V 7 bases, and 6 bases lay outside the gene matches. Germline V gene lookup returns CDR1 SNHLY and CDR2 FYNNEI. CDR3 length equals 15 residues. The sample belongs to a study of shared clonotypes between healthy human individuals. Study results and caveats: Of the naive CD4 clonotypes, about 5% were shared across a handful of donors. Donor clonotype sharing was expected to depend on sequencing depth.

This sequence joins TRBV2 and TRBJ2-1; TRBD2 aligns across 9 bases. Sequenced input: naive CD8+ T cells sorted from blood. This receptor was taken from a man between 18 and 35 years old in good health. The CDR3 reads CASTSGLAPYNEQFF. The CDR3 nucleotides are TGTGCCAGCACCTCGGGACTAGCTCCCTACAATGAGCAGTTCTTC.